This TCR beta chain is from a study of human T cells and chemical hapten exposure. Whole-study context: Sensitization involved placing 2% DPC onto a 2 cm by 2 cm region of upper inner arm skin. Patients, mostly women, had alopecia areata, alopecia totalis or alopecia universalis. Per-sample variation in TCR yield stemmed mainly from small pooled library volume differences. Study-level results: Given that the donors had alopecia, their immune response may differ from that seen in healthy people.

The time point here: pre-sensitization, week 0. Treatment here: therapeutic diphenylcyclopropenone sensitization with weekly scalp DPC. This clonotype was seen a handful of times. Its antigen is unidentified. TCRdb itself ran the RACE reads through MiXCR, one entry per CDR3 protein. The data show 270,000 or so distinct CDR3 sequences, approximately 8% seen once. Deletions cut 6 bases from V and 7 bases from J, with 13 bases between. The CDR3 is 12 residues long. Germline values: CDR1 DFQATT, CDR2 SNEGSKA (reference sequence). The chain employs TRBV20-1 and TRBJ2-1, with a weak D call TRBD2 (5 bases). The source of this sequence is a man aged 18 to 35 with alopecia areata. Some clones in this sample may be carry-over from other donors' samples. This sample comprised whole blood, obtained in connection with sensitization to the hapten diphenylcyclopropenone (DPC). This CDR3 reads CSAATSRNEQFF. CDR3 nucleotides: TGCAGTGCGGCCACTAGTCGTAATGAGCAGTTCTTC.